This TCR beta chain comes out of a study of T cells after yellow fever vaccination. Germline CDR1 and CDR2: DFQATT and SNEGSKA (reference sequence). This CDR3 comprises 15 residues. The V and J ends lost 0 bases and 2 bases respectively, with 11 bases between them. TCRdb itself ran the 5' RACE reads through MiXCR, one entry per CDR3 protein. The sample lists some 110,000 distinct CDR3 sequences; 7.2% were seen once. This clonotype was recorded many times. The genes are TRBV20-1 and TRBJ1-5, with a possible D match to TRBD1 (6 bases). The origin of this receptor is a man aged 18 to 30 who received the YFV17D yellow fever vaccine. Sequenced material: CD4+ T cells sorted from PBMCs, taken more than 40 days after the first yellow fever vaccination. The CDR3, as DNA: TGCAGTGCTAGAGATCGCCGGACAGGCAATCAGCCCCAGCATTTT. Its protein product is CSARDRRTGNQPQHF.